Sequencing of this TCR beta chain was carried out in a study of Ad26.COV2.S vaccination and SARS-CoV-2 variants. Noted treatment: approximately 18 received Ad26.COV2.S at low or high dose, single or two shots; about 5 received placebo; per-sample allocation not given. The study sampled participants on day 63 after the first vaccine or placebo injection. The CDR3 runs 17 residues. Germline-derived CDR1 and CDR2 are LGHNA and YNFKEQ. V was clipped by 0 bases and J by 0 bases, with 12 bases between them. Assay: immunoSEQ multiplex PCR; the TCRdb copy retains only in-frame clones and omits some. This table has 330,000 or so clones, roughly 90% appearing once.

This sample comprised peripheral blood, obtained in a trial of Ad26.COV2.S vaccine versus placebo. The origin of this receptor is a person between 18 and 65 years old who received the Ad26.COV2.S COVID-19 vaccine or a placebo. V gene TRBV4-2 combines with J gene TRBJ2-1; D unclear. The CDR3 coding sequence is TGTGCCAGCAGCCAAGAGGACCTTCCCAGCTCCTACAATGAGCAGTTCTTC. Protein product: CASSQEDLPSSYNEQFF.